This T cell receptor beta chain was sequenced in a study of Ad26.COV2.S vaccination and SARS-CoV-2 variants (dated by TCRdb to the early 2020s). Concerning the study at large: Donors in the vaccine arm were drawn from COV1001, a multicentre, randomized, double-blind, placebo-controlled phase I-IIa trial testing Ad26.COV2.S in healthy adults. A total of roughly 30 samples were included in the TCR-sequenced set, comprising 19 Ad26.COV2.S vaccine recipients, 5 placebo recipients and 8 SARS-CoV-2 convalescent individuals. Dosing of Ad26.COV2.S was intramuscular, at either 5x10^10 or 1x10^11 viral particles, delivered as one shot or as two shots spaced 56 days apart. The specificity and breadth of SARS-CoV-2-reactive T cell receptors after Ad26.COV2.S vaccination were assessed by TCRbeta repertoire sequencing. Blinding of investigators to trial group allocation was maintained during experiments and outcome assessment. Participants in the trial were split at random into five groups of five each, receiving low-dose or high-dose Ad26.COV2.S once or twice, or else placebo on both occasions. Broad study findings and their caveats: Higher spike-specific TCR breadth was observed in Ad26.COV2.S recipients than in placebo recipients (P = 0.0014). Comparing responses between vaccine doses or regimens was not something the study was powered to do. The authors noted that the TCR breadth and depth analyses may have underestimated total T cell responses. Vaccine and placebo recipients had similar non-spike TCR breadth, a finding consistent with the vaccine containing only spike. After vaccination, substantial breadth of spike-specific CD8+ and CD4+ T cell responses was reported.

CDR1 and CDR2 are drawn from the germline V gene: SGHTA, FQGNSA. Its CDR3 holds 15 amino acids, cysteine through phenylalanine. Left in the record is the CDR3 DNA by itself, 45 bases read in frame from the first base. V loses 6 bases at its end and J loses 5 bases; junction bases beyond the gene matches: 8. Worth noting for this clone: Its antigen is currently not known. No base quality information exists; no much larger clone differs at one position.

The treatment or condition tag for this specimen amounts to: around 19 received Ad26.COV2.S at low or high dose, single or two shots; a few received placebo; per-sample allocation not given. For vaccine and placebo recipients, repertoires were sequenced using samples collected on day 63 after the first injection. In Cohort 1b, some 25 adults aged 18-55 years were enrolled at a single site in Boston, USA, between 29 July and 7 August 2020. Ad26.COV2.S was a replication-incompetent adenovirus type 26 vector expressing a prefusion-stabilized SARS-CoV-2 spike protein from the original Wuhan strain. The immunoSEQ Assay was the method used to sequence TCRbeta CDR3 regions. After extraction, genomic DNA underwent amplification by bias-controlled multiplex PCR, followed by high-throughput sequencing. As for how the authors treated the data: To quantify the absolute abundance of every unique TCRbeta CDR3 region, sequences were collapsed and filtered. T cell fraction was estimated by normalizing TCRbeta template counts to usable DNA, which was measured by amplifying reference genes present in all nucleated cells. Repertoire TCRs were annotated as SARS-CoV-2-specific when V gene, CDR3 amino acid sequence and J gene were exactly matched to a known reactive TCR set. The reference SARS-CoV-2 TCR set came from MIRA and was filtered for enrichment in COVID-19-positive ImmuneCODE repertoires, removing public or cross-reactive TCRs. Drawing on the MIRA antigens, annotated TCRs were analysed further at the level of specific ORF or position within ORF. Breadth was defined as annotated unique rearrangements over total unique productive rearrangements; depth was the summed frequency of those rearrangements. Two-sided Wilcoxon rank-sum tests were applied when comparing TCR breadth between groups. Sourced from immuneACCESS, this table was stored by TCRdb with only in-frame sequences that have V and J called. A share of the clones is absent; for the studies checked, an unresolved V gene accounts for under half, and the remainder has no known explanation. V and J calls plus clone size are reproduced from that table; the DNA served to infer D and trimming. Present in this sample are some 480,000 clones, approximately 90% of which were seen just once. About 13% of the sample belongs to the ten largest clones.

Rearrangement joined TRBV7-2 to TRBJ2-3, with 10 middle bases fitting TRBD2. The receptor's source is a person aged 18-65 years who received the Ad26.COV2.S COVID-19 vaccine or a placebo. The sequences come from peripheral blood, collected in a trial of Ad26.COV2.S vaccine versus placebo. The DNA reads TGTGCCAGCAGTTCTCTAGCGGGAGTTATAGATACGCAGTATTTT. This yields the protein CASSSLAGVIDTQYF.